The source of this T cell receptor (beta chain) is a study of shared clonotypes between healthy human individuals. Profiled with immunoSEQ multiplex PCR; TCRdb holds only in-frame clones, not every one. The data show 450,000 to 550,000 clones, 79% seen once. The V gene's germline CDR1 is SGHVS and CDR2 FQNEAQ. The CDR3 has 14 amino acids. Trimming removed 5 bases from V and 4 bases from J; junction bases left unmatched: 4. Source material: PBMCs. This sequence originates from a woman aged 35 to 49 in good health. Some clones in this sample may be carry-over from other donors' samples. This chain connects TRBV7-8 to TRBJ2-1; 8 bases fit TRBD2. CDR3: CASSVSGTYNEQFF. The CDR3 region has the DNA TGTGCCAGCAGCGTTAGCGGGACGTACAATGAGCAGTTCTTC.